The sequence of this T cell receptor (beta chain) was determined in a study of T cells after yellow fever vaccination. TCRdb re-analysed the 5' RACE reads in MiXCR, keeping a single row per CDR3 protein. This table holds hundreds of thousands of distinct CDR3 sequences, 20% to 25% found once. V lost 3 bases and J lost 2; bases outside the gene matches: 8. From germline, CDR1 is SGHKS and CDR2 YYEKEE (reference sequence). The CDR3 consists of 17 residues. This TCR was recovered from a man in his late teens or twenties who received the YFV17D yellow fever vaccine. The chain links TRBV5-5 to TRBJ2-2; 9 bases align to TRBD2. This specimen consisted of PBMCs, obtained approximately 22 days after the first yellow fever vaccination. The chain's CDR3 is CASSSSTSGGNTGELFF. CDR3 nucleotides: TGTGCCAGCAGCTCCTCGACTAGCGGAGGAAACACCGGGGAGCTGTTTTTT.